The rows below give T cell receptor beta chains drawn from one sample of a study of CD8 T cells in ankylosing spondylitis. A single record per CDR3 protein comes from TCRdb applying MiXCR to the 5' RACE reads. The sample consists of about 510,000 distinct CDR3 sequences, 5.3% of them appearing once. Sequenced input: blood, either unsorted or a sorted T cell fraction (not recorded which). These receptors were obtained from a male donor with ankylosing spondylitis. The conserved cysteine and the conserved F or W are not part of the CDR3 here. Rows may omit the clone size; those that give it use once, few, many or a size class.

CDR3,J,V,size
ASSQGPPSQEQF,TRBJ2-1,TRBV4-2,.
ASAGANRAGGDLRTQY,TRBJ2-3,TRBV28,many
ATSRDKGTQY,TRBJ2-5,TRBV15,few
ASSPTSADYNEQF,TRBJ2-1,TRBV5-8,few
ASSLPRQGGDEQY,TRBJ2-7,TRBV5-1,.
ASSLGTGSSYEQY,TRBJ2-7,TRBV5-1,many
SATPLAVASTDTQY,TRBJ2-3,TRBV20-1,many
ASSFQTSGESDTQY,TRBJ2-3,TRBV7-2,many
ASSIVGSMSTDTQY,TRBJ2-3,TRBV11-2,many
ASSLSRYEQY,TRBJ2-7,TRBV5-1,many
ASSWGPGTEAF,TRBJ1-1,TRBV5-8,many
ASSLPRGGAGHEQF,TRBJ2-1,TRBV5-1,many
ASSLAPGQANYGYT,TRBJ1-2,TRBV7-2,many
ASREGLNTEAF,TRBJ1-1,TRBV28,few
ASSLEGTRYTQY,TRBJ2-3,TRBV7-2,many
SASFQGQPQH,TRBJ1-5,TRBV20-1,many
SARRRSTDTQY,TRBJ2-3,TRBV20-1,many
ASSQKPSNTEAF,TRBJ1-1,TRBV4-3,many
ASSPFPSGYTEAF,TRBJ1-1,TRBV9,many
ASSPSGTQETQY,TRBJ2-5,TRBV7-6,.
ASSHGTGSPYNEQF,TRBJ2-1,TRBV13,many
SVLGTSGSYNEQF,TRBJ2-1,TRBV29-1,many
ASSVRKSSYEQY,TRBJ2-7,TRBV5-1,few
ASSLTVRGMGSKEKLF,TRBJ1-4,TRBV5-6,many
ATSGFPEGHNEQF,TRBJ2-1,TRBV24-1,many
SAEPTVRQRTEAF,TRBJ1-1,TRBV20-1,many
ASSLNPQETQY,TRBJ2-5,TRBV5-5,many
ASSFDRGEVHGYT,TRBJ1-2,TRBV5-1,many
SARVAGVDTGELF,TRBJ2-2,TRBV20-1,many
ASSRPDRASEAF,TRBJ1-1,TRBV6-1,many
ASSSRQGSIQY,TRBJ2-4,TRBV7-9,few
SASDPAGEF,TRBJ2-1,TRBV20-1,many
ASSLSRLAGARGYEQY,TRBJ2-7,TRBV28,many
ASSQGASGGGWAYNEQF,TRBJ2-1,TRBV4-3,many
ASSSGLGPLGTDTQY,TRBJ2-3,TRBV7-3,many
ASSSETYEQY,TRBJ2-7,TRBV7-2,many
AITQQKQGPNTEAF,TRBJ1-1,TRBV10-3,many
ASSRGQLNSPLH,TRBJ1-6,TRBV12-3/TRBV12-4,many
ASEGGSYEQY,TRBJ2-7,TRBV28,.
ASSQRVGLGEQY,TRBJ2-7,TRBV7-2,many
ASSYPGLVVGTQY,TRBJ2-5,TRBV6-2/TRBV6-3,few
ASSLKKTEAF,TRBJ1-1,TRBV7-9,many
ASSPGGRGHLDTEAF,TRBJ1-1,TRBV5-1,.